The 32 T cell receptor beta chains presented below share a single source sample, sequenced in a study of blood T cell repertoires in COVID-19. Profiling relied on immunoSEQ multiplex PCR, and the TCRdb table lists in-frame clones only, not all of them. The table has around 380,000 clones, around 84% seen once. Sequencing used peripheral blood. The receptors were sampled from a human donor with acute or convalescent COVID-19. The donor label of this sample is uncertain.

The J gene is TRBJ1-2, the V gene TRBV7-9; TRBD1 matches 11 bases. The CDR3 is made up of 16 amino acids. Looked up from germline, CDR1 is SEHNR and CDR2 is FQNEAQ (reference sequence). Unmatched junction bases numbered 9, after V lost 1 base and J lost 8 bases. Here the CDR3 DNA reads TGTGCCAGCAGCTTAGGGACAGGGGGCTTAAAAAACGGCTACACCTTC. Its protein product is CASSLGTGGLKNGYTF.

This clone was seen only a few times. J is TRBJ2-7 and V is TRBV5-1; D may be TRBD2 (5 bases). CDR3 length equals 14 residues. Trimming took 4 bases from V and 2 from J, leaving 13 bases between them. Per the germline V gene, CDR1 is SGHRS and CDR2 is YFSETQ. The CDR3: CASSILEGTYEQYF. The CDR3 DNA is TGCGCCAGCAGCATCCTAGAGGGCACCTACGAGCAGTACTTC.

The rearrangement links TRBV10-2 to TRBJ1-5; D is undetermined. The length of the CDR3 is 16 residues. V lost 0 bases to trimming and J lost 2 bases, with 11 bases between them. CDR1 and CDR2 (germline): WSHSY, SAAADI. CDR3 coding DNA: TGCGCCAGCAGTGAGTCCCCCGCAACGGGCAATCAGCCCCAGCATTTT. Protein sequence: CASSESPATGNQPQHF.

This clone occurred once. The rearrangement links TRBV4-2 to TRBJ1-1; possible D gene TRBD1, 5 bases. CDR3 size: 15 residues. Germline CDR1 and CDR2: LGHNA and YNFKEQ. Trimming took off 3 bases at V and 7 bases at J, with 18 bases between the two ends. The CDR3 bases are TGTGCCAGCAGCCAGTACGGCGGGGGGGGGAGTGAAGCTTTCTTT. This codes for CASSQYGGGGSEAFF.

The chain combines TRBV5-1 with TRBJ2-5; TRBD2 aligns across 12 bases. Germline assignment: CDR1 SGHRS and CDR2 YFSETQ. The CDR3 consists of 16 residues. Unmatched junction bases numbered 5, after V lost 4 bases and J lost 1 base. CDR3 DNA: TGCGCCAGCAGCGGCTTGACTAGCGGGAGCCAAGAGACCCAGTACTTC. Its protein product is CASSGLTSGSQETQYF.

The chain recombines TRBV5-5 with TRBJ1-3, with a weak D call TRBD1 (6 bases). V gave up 1 base and J gave up 4 bases, with 15 bases separating them. The CDR3 consists of 16 residues. Germline loops: CDR1 SGHKS, CDR2 YYEKEE (reference sequence). The CDR3 DNA follows: TGTGCCAGCAGCTTGACTGCCGGGACAACCGGAAACACCATATATTTT. This codes for CASSLTAGTTGNTIYF.

This clone was detected ten times or more. This chain connects TRBV7-8 to TRBJ1-1, with D possibly matching TRBD1 (5 bases). Germline V gene data show CDR1 as SGHVS and CDR2 as FQNEAQ. This CDR3 has 13 residues. V gave up 4 bases and J gave up 4 bases, with 10 bases separating them. CDR3 DNA sequence: TGTGCCAGCAGCTGGCAGGGAATCACTGAAGCTTTCTTT. Protein: CASSWQGITEAFF.

The chain uses TRBV7-2 and TRBJ2-3, with 9 bases lining up with TRBD1. Germline CDR1 is SGHTA and CDR2 is FQGNSA. The CDR3 is made up of 16 amino acids. Trimming cost V 3 bases and J 4 bases; bases outside gene matches: 8. The CDR3 nucleotides read TGTGCCAGCAGCTTCGACGGGACAGGGAATTCAGATACGCAGTATTTT. It specifies CASSFDGTGNSDTQYF.

V gene TRBV7-9 combines with J gene TRBJ1-1; maybe TRBD1 (5 bases). Deletions cut 3 bases from V and 10 bases from J, with 21 bases between. The CDR3 length is 15 residues. CDR1 and CDR2 (germline): SEHNR, FQNEAQ (reference sequence). The CDR3 sequence: CASSFSGGDSRRAFF. As DNA, the CDR3 is TGTGCCAGCAGCTTCAGCGGGGGGGATAGTCGTAGAGCTTTCTTT.

J is TRBJ2-1 and V is TRBV28; D is perhaps TRBD1 (5 bases). The CDR3 extends over 13 amino acids. Per germline, CDR1 MDHEN and CDR2 SYDVKM. V gave up 0 bases and J gave up 7 bases, with 7 bases separating them. The CDR3 DNA sequence: TGTGCCAGCAGTTTATGGCCAGGGAATGAGCAGTTCTTC. It yields the protein CASSLWPGNEQFF.

This chain uses TRBV6-5 with TRBJ1-5, with a tentative D call TRBD1 (5 bases). Trimming shortened V by 5 bases and J by 7 bases, and 12 bases separated the two germline ends. Germline V gene lookup returns CDR1 MNHEY and CDR2 SVGAGI. This CDR3 is 13 amino acids long. CDR3 coding DNA: TGTGCCAGCAGTATGGAGGGGAGACAGCCCCAGCATTTT. Translating it yields CASSMEGRQPQHF.

This chain connects TRBV18 to TRBJ2-5; perhaps TRBD2 as D (5 bases). Trimming removed 3 bases at V and 5 bases at J, with 16 bases between. The CDR3 covers 15 residues. Germline V lookup: CDR1 KGHSH, CDR2 LQKENI. CDR3 amino acids: CASSPLAGLRETQYF. The DNA for the CDR3 is TGTGCCAGCTCACCCCTGGCCGGACTTCGGGAGACCCAGTACTTC.

This chain uses TRBV2 with TRBJ2-1, with TRBD1 matching over 7 bases. CDR1 and CDR2 (germline): SNHLY, FYNNEI. Losses at the gene ends were 6 bases for V and 10 bases for J; bases not matched to a gene: 12. The length of the CDR3 is 14 residues. Here the CDR3 DNA reads TGTGCCAGCAGCTTTGGGGACAGCTACCGGGAGCAGTTCTTC. Its protein is CASSFGDSYREQFF.

This sequence joins TRBV10-3 and TRBJ1-1; 7 nucleotides align to TRBD1. The trim removed 8 bases at V and 6 bases at J, leaving 15 bases unmatched. The CDR3 spans 15 residues. Per germline, CDR1 ENHRY and CDR2 SYGVKD. The CDR3 sequence is CAISEPGTVSSEAFF. CDR3 nucleotides: TGTGCCATCTCCGAACCCGGGACAGTTAGTTCTGAAGCTTTCTTT.

The genes are TRBV5-6 and TRBJ1-2, with D perhaps TRBD1 (5 bases). There are 14 residues in the CDR3. Germline CDR1 and CDR2: SGHDT and YYEEEE. Trimming pared 7 bases from V and 8 bases from J, leaving 21 bases between. CDR3 sequence reads: CASSLGGAGEGYTF. In DNA, the CDR3 is TGTGCCAGCTCCTTGGGGGGAGCGGGGGAAGGCTACACCTTC.

V gene TRBV28 combines with J gene TRBJ1-1; TRBD1 aligns across 8 bases. The CDR3 is 12 amino acids. Trimming took 8 bases from V and 1 from J; bases not matched to a gene: 0. CDR1 and CDR2 (germline): MDHEN, SYDVKM. CDR3 DNA sequence: TGTGCCAGCGGACAGGGGAACACTGAAGCTTTCTTT. Amino acid sequence: CASGQGNTEAFF.

V usage is TRBV24-1 and J usage is TRBJ1-3; no clear D gene. In germline, CDR1 is KGHDR, CDR2 SFDVKD. The CDR3 has 14 amino acids. Trimming cost V 3 bases and J 4 bases, with 9 bases left between them. CDR3 nucleotide sequence: TGTGCCACCAGTGATCCGGGGTTCGGAAACACCATATATTTT. Its translation: CATSDPGFGNTIYF.

This rearrangement joins TRBV18 to TRBJ1-5; possibly TRBD1 for D (5 bases). Germline CDR1 KGHSH, CDR2 LQKENI. V was pared by 5 bases and J by 13 bases, with 15 bases between. The CDR3 length is 12 residues. The CDR3, as DNA: TGTGCCAGCTCAGACTCTTGGGGGGGGCAGCATTTT. Translated: CASSDSWGGQHF.

This rearrangement joins TRBV2 to TRBJ1-2, with a possible D match to TRBD1 (5 bases). CDR1 is SNHLY and CDR2 is FYNNEI in the germline V gene. The CDR3 covers 12 residues. Deletions cut 6 bases from V and 4 bases from J, with 9 bases between. CDR3 DNA: TGTGCCAGCAGGGACACAGTCTATGGCTACACCTTC. Translating it yields CASRDTVYGYTF.

V gene TRBV6-5 combines with J gene TRBJ1-4; tentative D call: TRBD1 (6 bases). The ends were cut back, 6 bases at V and 0 bases at J, with 8 bases in the middle. The CDR3 is 14 amino acids. Looked up from germline, CDR1 is MNHEY and CDR2 is SVGAGI. The CDR3 spells CASSRTATNEKLFF. The DNA of the CDR3 is TGTGCCAGCAGCCGGACAGCAACTAATGAAAAACTGTTTTTT.

The chain couples TRBV2 to TRBJ1-4; D ambiguous. This CDR3 region has 15 residues. Trimming left V 8 bases short and J 0 bases short, with 13 bases between. Germline CDR1 is SNHLY and CDR2 is FYNNEI. The CDR3 is CASLHSKSTNEKLFF. The CDR3 DNA reads TGTGCCAGCTTGCACAGCAAATCAACTAATGAAAAACTGTTTTTT.

The V gene is TRBV7-2, the J gene TRBJ1-4; D unclear. The CDR3 is 14 residues long. Trimming pared 2 bases from V and 7 bases from J, leaving 11 bases between. Germline V gene lookup returns CDR1 SGHTA and CDR2 FQGNSA. CDR3 amino acids: CASSLQPGVEKLFF. The DNA for the CDR3 is TGTGCCAGCAGCTTACAGCCGGGAGTTGAAAAACTGTTTTTT.

This chain joins TRBV5-1 and TRBJ2-5; TRBD1 is a possible D gene (5 bases). The CDR3 covers 14 residues. Per germline, CDR1 SGHRS and CDR2 YFSETQ. The ends were cut back, 0 bases at V and 4 bases at J, with 10 bases in the middle. The CDR3 DNA sequence: TGCGCCAGCAGCTTGGCCAGGGTCGGAGAGACCCAGTACTTC. Translated, it gives CASSLARVGETQYF.

The chain is built from TRBV18 and TRBJ2-7; unclear D gene. This CDR3 is built from 15 residues. Trimming shortened V by 0 bases and J by 0 bases, and 9 bases separated the two germline ends. The germline CDR1 and CDR2 sequences are KGHSH and LQKENI. As DNA, the CDR3 is TGTGCCAGCTCACCACCGCACAGCAGCTCCTACGAGCAGTACTTC. It translates to CASSPPHSSSYEQYF.

The rearrangement links TRBV12-3 or TRBV12-4 to TRBJ1-6; D gene unclear. The CDR3 spans 12 residues. With 6 bases removed from V and 8 bases from J, the gap between germline ends came to 8 bases. The CDR3 region is CASRNFDSPLHF. CDR3 in DNA: TGTGCCAGCAGGAACTTTGATTCACCCCTCCACTTT.

In the case of this clone: Other DNA sequences in this sample translate to the same CDR3. The CDR3, as DNA: TGTGCCAGCTCACCTCGACAGGGGAACACTGAAGCTTTCTTT. Amino acid sequence: CASSPRQGNTEAFF. The chain employs TRBV18 and TRBJ1-1; 7 bases match TRBD1. The CDR3 is 14 amino acids. The germline V gene encodes CDR1 KGHSH and CDR2 LQKENI. J lost 1 base, V lost 3 bases, and 2 bases had no gene match.

The J gene is TRBJ1-1, the V gene TRBV27, with D uncertain. V shed 6 bases and J shed 8 bases, with 10 bases lying between them. There are 11 residues in the CDR3. Germline assignment: CDR1 MNHEY and CDR2 SMNVEV (reference sequence). CDR3 amino acids: CASSDRREAFF. The CDR3 DNA follows: TGTGCCAGCAGCGACCGGCGGGAAGCTTTCTTT.

The CDR3 bases are TGTGCCAGCTCATCCGCAGGGGGTCGAACTGCCGGGGAGCTGTTTTTT. Protein: CASSSAGGRTAGELFF. This chain uses TRBV18 with TRBJ2-2, with 7 bases aligning to TRBD1. The length of the CDR3 is 16 residues. Germline V gene lookup returns CDR1 KGHSH and CDR2 LQKENI. V shed 5 bases and J 6 bases; nucleotides not matched to a gene: 12. The full variable domain, its missing parts supplied by reference TRBV18 and TRBJ2-2, is NAGVMQNPRHLVRRRGQEARLRCSPMKGHSHVYWYRQLPEEGLKFMVYLQKENIIDESGMPKERFSAEFPKEGPSILRIQQVVRGDSAAYFCASSSAGGRTAGELFFGEGSRLTVL.

Only a few counts were recorded for this clone. The gene calls are TRBV11-2 and TRBJ2-3, with 9 bases fitting TRBD2. Trimming took 2 bases from V and 6 from J; bases not matched to a gene: 15. Germline V gives CDR1 SGHAT, CDR2 FQNNGV. The CDR3 is made up of 18 amino acids. CDR3 DNA: TGTGCCAGCAGCTTATTAGGGGTGCGGGGGGGCCTGAGGGATACGCAGTATTTT. This sequence encodes CASSLLGVRGGLRDTQYF.

Comment on this clone: Within the sample, other DNA sequences also encode this same CDR3. The rearrangement joins TRBV10-3 to TRBJ1-4; D remains ambiguous. Germline-derived CDR1 and CDR2 are ENHRY and SYGVKD. V lost 6 bases to trimming and J lost 8 bases, with 10 bases between them. This CDR3 contains 12 residues. The CDR3 loop is CAISLLGEKLFF. CDR3 nucleotide sequence: TGTGCCATCAGCCTACTAGGGGAAAAACTGTTTTTT.

This clone was seen a handful of times. The rearrangement uses TRBV30 and TRBJ1-1, with D possibly being TRBD1 (6 bases). CDR3 size: 14 residues. Germline V CDR1 and CDR2: GTSNPN, SVGIG (reference sequence). Trimming took 0 bases from V and 7 from J, leaving 15 bases between them. The CDR3 loop is CAWSVPHRASEAFF. In DNA, the CDR3 is TGTGCCTGGAGTGTACCCCACAGGGCTAGTGAAGCTTTCTTT.

The CDR3: CASRRGLNGNTIYF. CDR3 in DNA: TGTGCCAGCAGAAGGGGGCTTAATGGAAACACCATATATTTT. The chain links TRBV28 to TRBJ1-3, with 7 bases identical to TRBD1. The CDR3 is 14 amino acids. V lost 6 bases and J lost 3; bases outside the gene matches: 5. Germline V CDR1 and CDR2: MDHEN, SYDVKM.